Listed below are T cell receptor beta chains from one sample, sequenced in a study of cytomegalovirus exposure and HLA in healthy donors. The method was immunoSEQ multiplex PCR; TCRdb's version includes in-frame clones alone and lacks a portion of them. The sample records 200,000 to 250,000 clones, over 65% being singletons. Sequencing was performed on PBMCs. The receptors were gathered from a young man in good health and CMV-seronegative. The CDR3 runs from the conserved cysteine through the conserved F or W. D genes are given only for firm matches. Where a row states a size, it is once, few, many or the class of an expanded clone; other rows omit it.

clone size: -; V gene: TRBV5-4; CDR3 length: 16; D gene: TRBD2; J gene: TRBJ2-2; CDR3 protein: CASSLQGLAGDGELFF; CDR3 DNA: TGTGCCAGCAGCTTGCAGGGACTAGCGGGCGACGGGGAGCTGTTTTTT
clone size: -; V gene: TRBV7-8; CDR3 length: 16; D gene: TRBD1; J gene: TRBJ1-2; CDR3 protein: CASSLRTGTGRVGYTF; CDR3 DNA: TGTGCCAGCAGCTTACGTACTGGGACAGGTCGGGTTGGCTACACCTTC
clone size: once; V gene: TRBV2; CDR3 length: 17; D gene: -; J gene: TRBJ2-3; CDR3 protein: CASSGPFSPDITDTQYF; CDR3 DNA: TGTGCCAGCAGTGGCCCCTTCAGTCCCGACATCACAGATACGCAGTATTTT
clone size: -; V gene: TRBV12-5; CDR3 length: 12; D gene: -; J gene: TRBJ2-1; CDR3 protein: CASGFSGNEQFF; CDR3 DNA: TGTGCTAGTGGTTTTAGCGGTAATGAGCAGTTCTTC
clone size: -; V gene: TRBV4-1; CDR3 length: 16; D gene: TRBD2; J gene: TRBJ2-5; CDR3 protein: CASSQFQTGGQETQYF; CDR3 DNA: TGCGCCAGCAGCCAATTCCAAACGGGGGGACAAGAGACCCAGTACTTC
clone size: -; V gene: TRBV7-6; CDR3 length: 15; D gene: -; J gene: TRBJ2-7; CDR3 protein: CASSSMAGVAYEQYF; CDR3 DNA: TGTGCCAGCAGCTCCATGGCCGGGGTCGCCTACGAGCAGTACTTC
clone size: -; V gene: TRBV27; CDR3 length: 14; D gene: TRBD1; J gene: TRBJ1-2; CDR3 protein: CASTRDRPFYGYTF; CDR3 DNA: TGTGCCAGCACCCGGGACAGACCCTTCTATGGCTACACCTTC
clone size: -; V gene: TRBV7-3; CDR3 length: 15; D gene: -; J gene: TRBJ2-5; CDR3 protein: CASSLGGGPQETQYF; CDR3 DNA: TGTGCCAGCAGCTTAGGAGGGGGCCCCCAAGAGACCCAGTACTTC
clone size: few; V gene: TRBV28; CDR3 length: 15; D gene: TRBD1; J gene: TRBJ1-1; CDR3 protein: CASSFPDRVGTEAFF; CDR3 DNA: TGTGCCAGCAGTTTTCCGGACAGGGTGGGGACTGAAGCTTTCTTT
clone size: -; V gene: TRBV7-2; CDR3 length: 15; D gene: TRBD2; J gene: TRBJ2-3; CDR3 protein: CASSLGVAGTDTQYF; CDR3 DNA: TGTGCCAGCAGCCTTGGGGTAGCGGGAACAGATACGCAGTATTTT
clone size: -; V gene: TRBV7-9; CDR3 length: 16; D gene: TRBD1; J gene: TRBJ1-4; CDR3 protein: CASSRLASGGNEKLFF; CDR3 DNA: TGTGCCAGCAGCCGCTTGGCGTCAGGGGGTAATGAAAAACTGTTTTTT
clone size: few; V gene: TRBV27; CDR3 length: 17; D gene: -; J gene: TRBJ2-1; CDR3 protein: CASSLSHVNRGYNEQFF; CDR3 DNA: TGTGCCAGCAGTTTAAGCCATGTAAATCGGGGGTACAATGAGCAGTTCTTC
clone size: -; V gene: TRBV7-7; CDR3 length: 17; D gene: TRBD2; J gene: TRBJ2-2; CDR3 protein: CASSPGLAGKYTGELFF; CDR3 DNA: TGTGCTAGCAGCCCAGGACTAGCGGGAAAATACACCGGGGAGCTGTTTTTT
clone size: -; V gene: TRBV7-9; CDR3 length: 14; D gene: -; J gene: TRBJ1-1; CDR3 protein: CASSPGYMDTEAFF; CDR3 DNA: TGTGCCAGCAGCCCAGGGTATATGGACACTGAAGCTTTCTTT
clone size: -; V gene: TRBV9; CDR3 length: 16; D gene: -; J gene: TRBJ2-1; CDR3 protein: CASSPLVVGAIDEQFF; CDR3 DNA: TGTGCCAGCAGCCCCCTAGTTGTAGGGGCTATCGATGAGCAGTTCTTC
clone size: -; V gene: TRBV19; CDR3 length: 16; D gene: TRBD1; J gene: TRBJ1-1; CDR3 protein: CASSKTGTGNYREAFF; CDR3 DNA: TGTGCCAGTAGTAAAACCGGGACAGGGAATTATCGGGAAGCTTTCTTT
clone size: -; V gene: TRBV6-6; CDR3 length: 15; D gene: TRBD2; J gene: TRBJ2-7; CDR3 protein: CASISGAGGPNEQYF; CDR3 DNA: TGTGCCAGCATCTCCGGGGCGGGAGGGCCCAACGAGCAGTACTTC
clone size: -; V gene: TRBV6-5; CDR3 length: 15; D gene: -; J gene: TRBJ1-6; CDR3 protein: CASNPGQPTNSPLHF; CDR3 DNA: TGTGCCAGCAACCCCGGACAGCCTACAAATTCACCCCTCCACTTT
clone size: -; V gene: TRBV7-8; CDR3 length: 12; D gene: -; J gene: TRBJ2-5; CDR3 protein: CASSNNKETQYF; CDR3 DNA: TGTGCCAGCAGTAATAACAAAGAGACCCAGTACTTC
clone size: few; V gene: TRBV19; CDR3 length: 15; D gene: TRBD1; J gene: TRBJ2-7; CDR3 protein: CASSFPGQGSYEQYF; CDR3 DNA: TGTGCCAGTAGTTTTCCGGGACAGGGTTCCTACGAGCAGTACTTC